Below, 5 T cell receptor beta chains from the same sample are listed, as sequenced in a study of early T cells in non-severe SARS-CoV-2 infection. One entry per CDR3 protein, called by TCRdb with MiXCR from the 5' RACE reads. The table has under 70,000 distinct CDR3 sequences, roughly 5.7% seen once. The specimen was whole blood, collected at baseline. The receptors here all came from an adult who was a healthcare worker with PCR-confirmed SARS-CoV-2 infection or an uninfected control (not recorded which).

V usage is TRBV3-2 and J usage is TRBJ1-2; the table assigns TRBD1, which was not confirmed against the DNA. TRBV3-2 is a listed pseudogene. This CDR3 has 16 residues. CDR3 residues: CASSQPSGRGNYGYTF. CDR3 in DNA: TGTGCCAGCAGCCAACCATCGGGACGTGGAAACTATGGCTACACCTTC.

This clonotype turned up a few times. The rearrangement uses TRBV20-1 and TRBJ2-5; D is perhaps TRBD2 (6 bases). The CDR3 covers 15 residues. Germline loops: CDR1 DFQATT, CDR2 SNEGSKA (reference sequence). Trimming removed 2 bases at V and 1 base at J, with 14 bases between. CDR3 in amino acids: CSARQLGSGQETQYF. CDR3 DNA sequence: TGCAGTGCTAGACAACTTGGTAGCGGCCAAGAGACCCAGTACTTC.

This clonotype showed up many times. The chain recombines TRBV4-1 with TRBJ2-3; D gene uncertain. Looked up from germline, CDR1 is MGHRA and CDR2 is YSYEKL. Trimming removed 1 base from V and 1 base from J, with 9 bases in between. This CDR3 has 15 residues. CDR3 protein: CASSQVGEGTDTQYF. The CDR3 nucleotides are TGCGCCAGCAGCCAAGTTGGGGAAGGCACAGATACGCAGTATTTT.

This clonotype was picked up many times. This chain uses TRBV9 with TRBJ2-4, with 8 bases that match TRBD1. Germline lookup yields CDR1 SGDLS and CDR2 YYNGEE. Trimming took 5 bases from V and 7 from J; bases not matched to a gene: 35. The CDR3 is 23 residues long. CDR3 amino acids: CASRGPETGDCSNRVFIWNIQYF. For the CDR3, the DNA is TGTGCCAGCAGGGGGCCTGAGACAGGGGATTGTTCGAACCGAGTTTTTATATGGAACATTCAGTACTTC. The full variable domain, completed using reference TRBV9 and TRBJ2-4, is DSGVTQTPKHLITATGQRVTLRCSPRSGDLSVYWYQQSLDQGLQFLIQYYNGEERAKGNILERFSAQQFPDLHSELNLSSLELGDSALYFCASRGPETGDCSNRVFIWNIQYFGAGTRLSVL.

This clonotype was detected many times. This chain connects TRBV7-3 to TRBJ2-1, with 9 bases lining up with TRBD1. Trimming at V came to 1 base and at J to 4 bases, leaving 2 bases not matched to a gene. Germline V gives CDR1 SGHTA, CDR2 FQGTGA. The CDR3 has 15 residues. DNA of the CDR3: TGTGCCAGCAGCTTAAACAGGGGGCTTTACAATGAGCAGTTCTTC. This sequence encodes CASSLNRGLYNEQFF.